The sequence of this TCR beta chain was determined in a study of spatial heterogeneity in lung cancer. The wider study: The average count in raw reads for each unique TCR and UMI combination exceeded nine appearances. Whole-study results and caveats: Compared with follow-up, resection was when ubiquitous expanded tumor TCRs appeared in blood more.

CDR3 length: 12 residues. V was shortened by 1 base and J by 7 bases, with 7 bases between the two germline ends. Per the germline V gene, CDR1 is LGHDT and CDR2 is YNNKEL (reference sequence). This clonotype was detected ten times or more. Its specificity is unknown. Time point reported: sample taken at primary tumor resection. Tumor, nontumor lung or frozen PBMC supplied whole RNA, sequenced without sorting. About 73 TRACERx patients with early, untreated non-small cell lung cancer donated samples. Each TCR cDNA molecule carried a unique molecular identifier. In TCRdb, the 5' RACE reads were re-called with MiXCR into one record per CDR3 protein. This table has about 23,000 distinct CDR3 sequences, 4.5% to 5.5% appearing once.

This sequence originates from a male donor with early-stage non-small cell lung cancer. V gene TRBV3-1 combines with J gene TRBJ1-2; weak D call: TRBD1 (6 bases). The sequenced sample was PBMCs, obtained at surgery. The chain's CDR3 is CASSQAGVGYTF. CDR3 coding DNA: TGTGCCAGCAGCCAAGCAGGGGTTGGCTACACCTTC.